The sequence of this TCR beta chain was determined in a study of human T cells and chemical hapten exposure. Background on the study: TCR yields differed between samples (mainly from small differences in pooled library volume).

Time point meaning: patch test 1, 2 weeks after DPC sensitization. The treatment: therapeutic diphenylcyclopropenone sensitization with weekly scalp DPC. Points from the study as a whole: Donors' alopecia may make their immune response differ from healthy people's.

Ten or more counts support this clonotype. The target antigen is unknown. Germline-derived CDR1 and CDR2 are SGHTA and FQGNSA. The trim removed 4 bases at V and 7 bases at J, leaving 9 bases unmatched. The CDR3 spans 14 residues. MiXCR was run by TCRdb on the RACE reads, yielding one entry per CDR3 protein. The table has some 400,000 distinct CDR3 sequences, more than 4.5% seen once. The receptor's source is a woman between 50 and 59 years old with alopecia areata. Some clones in this sample may be carry-over from other donors' samples. The rearrangement links TRBV7-2 to TRBJ1-2; 7 nucleotides align to TRBD1. Here the sequenced sample was whole blood, taken in connection with sensitization to the hapten diphenylcyclopropenone (DPC). CDR3 coding DNA: TGTGCCAGCAGCTATTTCAGGGGGGTTGGTGGCTACACCTTC. Its translation is CASSYFRGVGGYTF.